The clone carrying this TCR beta chain was recorded a few times. The data were obtained in a study of OX40 agonist ivuxolimab in advanced cancers. Study overall: Patients were treated with ivuxolimab, an agonistic anti-OX40 (CD134) antibody. Patients treated during dose escalation were battling hepatocellular carcinoma, melanoma, renal cell or head and neck cancer. Partial responses were observed in three patients, of whom one had hepatocellular carcinoma and two had cutaneous melanoma.

This CDR3 contains 16 residues. The ends lost 3 bases at V and 6 bases at J; junction bases unmatched: 6. Germline V gives CDR1 KGHSH, CDR2 LQKENI. Data came from immunoSEQ multiplex PCR; TCRdb stores just in-frame clones and leaves some out. Of tens of thousands of clones in the sample, more than 80% were seen once. Sequencing was performed on CD4+ or CD8+ T cells sorted from blood, taken in a trial of the OX40 agonist ivuxolimab. The chain couples TRBV18 to TRBJ1-4; TRBD1 matches at 11 bases. This clonotype was sampled from an adult with an advanced solid tumor such as melanoma, head and neck, liver or kidney cancer. CDR3 in DNA: TGTGCCAGCTCACCTATCCGGACAGGGGGCGATGAAAAACTGTTTTTT. Protein product: CASSPIRTGGDEKLFF.